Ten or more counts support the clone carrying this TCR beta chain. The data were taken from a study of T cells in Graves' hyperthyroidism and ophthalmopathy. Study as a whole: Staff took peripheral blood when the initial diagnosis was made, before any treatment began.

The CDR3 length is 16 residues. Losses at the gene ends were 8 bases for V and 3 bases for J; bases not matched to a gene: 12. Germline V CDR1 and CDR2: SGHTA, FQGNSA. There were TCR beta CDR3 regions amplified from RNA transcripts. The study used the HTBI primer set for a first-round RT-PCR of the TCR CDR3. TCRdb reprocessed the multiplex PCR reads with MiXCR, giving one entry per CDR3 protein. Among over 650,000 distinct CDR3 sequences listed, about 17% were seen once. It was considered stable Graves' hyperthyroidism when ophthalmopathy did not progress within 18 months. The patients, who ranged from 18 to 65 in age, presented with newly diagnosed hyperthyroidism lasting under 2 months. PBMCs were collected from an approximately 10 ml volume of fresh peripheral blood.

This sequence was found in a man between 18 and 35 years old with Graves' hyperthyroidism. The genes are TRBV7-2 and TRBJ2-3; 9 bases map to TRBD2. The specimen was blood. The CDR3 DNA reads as TGTGCCAGCGGAGGTGGAGCGGGAGGACTAACAGATACGCAGTATTTT. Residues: CASGGGAGGLTDTQYF.